The 19 T cell receptor beta chains listed next were all sequenced from one sample in a study of beta chain features in type 1 diabetes. Their antigens are not known. All of the isolated RNA was reverse transcribed, so expressed TCRB transcripts were sequenced. Libraries were prepared by immunoSEQ multiplex PCR; TCRdb keeps only in-frame clonotypes and omits some of them. Among about 230,000 clones listed, approximately 16% were seen once. Findings and limits, study-wide: Researchers report that Type 1 diabetes patients had moderately but significantly shorter TCRB CDR3s across all four CD4+ subsets.

What was sequenced was naive CD4+ T cells from blood. The receptors here all came from a man aged 30-40 years with type 1 diabetes.

This chain links TRBV14 with TRBJ2-6; D not certain. Germline CDR1 is SGHDN and CDR2 is FVKESK. This CDR3 has 14 residues. Trimming cost V 3 bases and J 4 bases, with 7 bases left between them. The CDR3 loop is CASSHNHGANVLTF. The CDR3, as DNA: TGTGCCAGCAGCCACAACCACGGGGCCAACGTCCTGACTTTC.

The chain combines TRBV7-9 with TRBJ2-7; 15 bases are shared with TRBD2. The CDR3 has 14 residues. CDR1 SEHNR and CDR2 FQNEAQ come from the germline V gene (reference sequence). J lost 3 bases, V lost 6 bases, and 0 bases had no gene match. The DNA for the CDR3 is TGTGCCAGCAGGGGACTAGCGGGAGGCTACGAGCAGTACTTC. Encoded protein: CASRGLAGGYEQYF.

The table lists this clone with a few counts. J is TRBJ2-3 and V is TRBV5-1, with D unclear. The germline V and J ends were trimmed by 2 bases and 6 bases, with 4 bases remaining between them. Germline V gives CDR1 SGHRS, CDR2 YFSETQ. The CDR3 is 11 residues long. This CDR3 reads CASSLRDTQYF. CDR3 coding DNA: TGCGCCAGCAGCTTAAGGGATACGCAGTATTTT.

The V and J genes are TRBV11-2 and TRBJ1-1; D unclear. The V end lost 5 bases, the J end lost 4 bases, and 11 bases lay between the germline ends. This CDR3 spans 13 amino acids. The germline CDR1 and CDR2 sequences are SGHAT and FQNNGV. CDR3 in amino acids: CASSPGPGTEAFF. In DNA, the CDR3 is TGTGCCAGCAGCCCTGGACCGGGCACTGAAGCTTTCTTT. The full variable domain, with the rest looked up from reference TRBV11-2 and TRBJ1-1, is EAGVAQSPRYKIIEKRQSVAFWCNPISGHATLYWYQQILGQGPKLLIQFQNNGVVDDSQLPKDRFSAERLKGVDSTLKIQPAKLEDSAVYLCASSPGPGTEAFFGQGTRLTVV.

The V call is TRBV12-5, the J call TRBJ2-3; the D gene is possibly TRBD1 (5 bases). V lost 7 bases and J 4 bases, leaving 15 bases between the germline ends. CDR3 length equals 14 residues. CDR1 is LGHNT and CDR2 is FRNRAP in the germline V gene. The CDR3 nucleotides read TGTGCTAGTGCCCTAGACAGTCGCGCAGATACGCAGTATTTT. Amino acids: CASALDSRADTQYF.

This clone was picked up a small number of times. The chain carries TRBV11-2 and TRBJ2-3; no clear D. The CDR3 covers 14 residues. Germline-derived CDR1 and CDR2 are SGHAT and FQNNGV. The V and J ends lost 2 bases and 2 bases respectively, with 8 bases between them. The CDR3 region is CASSLSLNTDTQYF. CDR3 nucleotides: TGTGCCAGCAGCTTAAGTCTGAACACAGATACGCAGTATTTT.

This chain joins TRBV4-3 and TRBJ2-7, with D unclear. The CDR3 is 14 residues long. The V gene lost 2 bases and the J gene lost 7 bases, with 15 bases spanning the gap. Germline CDR1 is LGHNA and CDR2 is YSLEER. CDR3 DNA sequence: TGCGCCAGCAGCCAATCCTCTAGTTCGAGTGAGCAGTACTTC. Protein sequence: CASSQSSSSSEQYF.

This rearrangement joins TRBV29-1 to TRBJ2-2; tentative D call: TRBD1 (6 bases). The CDR3 runs 15 residues. The germline V gene encodes CDR1 SQVTM and CDR2 ANQGSEA. Trimming pared 4 bases from V and 2 bases from J, leaving 14 bases between. In nucleotides, the CDR3 is TGCAGCGTTGCATGCTCCAGGGGAAACACCGGGGAGCTGTTTTTT. This codes for CSVACSRGNTGELFF.

This clone came up a few times. CDR3 DNA sequence: TGCGCCAGCAGCCCCCTGTGGGGAGAGACCCAGTACTTC. This gives the protein CASSPLWGETQYF. The V and J genes are TRBV4-1 and TRBJ2-5; D unresolved. The V end lost 4 bases, the J end lost 4 bases, and 10 bases lay between the germline ends. Per germline, CDR1 MGHRA and CDR2 YSYEKL. There are 13 residues in the CDR3.

This chain joins TRBV10-3 and TRBJ2-6, with TRBD2 matching over 7 bases. V gave up 0 bases and J gave up 8 bases; unmatched junction bases: 4. In germline, CDR1 is ENHRY, CDR2 SYGVKD. The CDR3 consists of 15 residues. DNA for the CDR3: TGTGCCATCAGTGAGTCGTCGGGGGGTACCAACGTCCTGACTTTC. It specifies CAISESSGGTNVLTF.

This sequence joins TRBV9 and TRBJ2-1; D tentatively reads TRBD1 or TRBD2 (5 bases each). V was trimmed by 0 bases and J by 0 bases, leaving 13 bases between them. The germline gives CDR1 SGDLS, CDR2 YYNGEE. This CDR3 region has 17 residues. CDR3 residues: CASSVAGGMSSYNEQFF. The CDR3 nucleotides read TGTGCCAGCAGCGTAGCTGGGGGAATGAGCTCCTACAATGAGCAGTTCTTC.

In its sample, this clone was seen a few times. The CDR3 here is CASRLQGGHEQYF. The DNA of the CDR3 is TGTGCCAGCAGGTTACAGGGTGGGCACGAGCAGTACTTC. The V and J genes are TRBV27 and TRBJ2-7; weak D call: TRBD1 (6 bases). The CDR3 length is 13 residues. The germline CDR1 and CDR2 sequences are MNHEY and SMNVEV (reference sequence). The V end was cut by 6 bases, the J end by 5 bases, with 14 bases between.

Points on this clone: Compared with germline, one end of the junction differs, possibly owing to a read error. The rearrangement uses TRBV7-9 and TRBJ2-7; D perhaps matches TRBD1 (6 bases). CDR1 and CDR2 (germline): SEHNR, FQNEAQ (reference sequence). This CDR3 spans 15 amino acids. CDR3 loop: CASSSLDSPEGAVDF. Here the CDR3 DNA reads TGTGCCAGCAGCTCATTGGACAGCCCGGAAGGGGCAGTTGACTTC.

This rearrangement joins TRBV11-1 to TRBJ1-1; TRBD1 might be the D (5 bases). CDR3 length: 14 amino acids. Germline loops: CDR1 SGHAT, CDR2 FQDESV (reference sequence). Trimming pared 1 base from V and 5 bases from J, leaving 11 bases between. CDR3 sequence: CASSLDRYRTEAFF. CDR3 coding DNA: TGTGCCAGCAGCTTAGACAGGTATCGTACTGAAGCTTTCTTT.

The chain is built from TRBV29-1 and TRBJ1-1, with D hard to call. CDR3 length: 14 amino acids. Trimming pared 6 bases from V and 0 bases from J, leaving 14 bases between. The germline CDR1 and CDR2 sequences are SQVTM and ANQGSEA. CDR3: CSVGTLTLNTEAFF. The CDR3 bases are TGCAGCGTCGGCACCCTTACCTTGAACACTGAAGCTTTCTTT.

This chain uses TRBV7-9 with TRBJ1-4, with D unresolved. CDR1 is SEHNR, CDR2 FQNEAQ, per germline (reference sequence). The CDR3 loop spans 15 amino acids. Trimming left V 5 bases short and J 7 bases short, with 17 bases between. DNA of the CDR3: TGTGCCAGCAGCCCGAGACTTGGGAGAGGTGAAAAACTGTTTTTT. It specifies CASSPRLGRGEKLFF.

J is TRBJ2-1 and V is TRBV7-8; D is uncertain. Per the germline V gene, CDR1 is SGHVS and CDR2 is FQNEAQ. Trimming took 2 bases from V and 15 from J, leaving 14 bases between them. The CDR3 runs to 12 residues. CDR3 residues: CASSLHGTHPFF. CDR3 DNA: TGTGCCAGCAGCTTACATGGCACGCACCCGTTCTTC. Based on the CDR3 plus reference TRBV7-8 and TRBJ2-1, the full variable domain is GAGVSQSPRYKVAKRGQDVALRCDPISGHVSLFWYQQALGQGPEFLTYFQNEAQLDKSGLPSDRFFAERPEGSVSTLKIQRTQQEDSAVYLCASSLHGTHPFFGPGTRLTVL.

The chain recombines TRBV29-1 with TRBJ1-1, with a possible D match to TRBD1 (6 bases). The CDR3 totals 14 residues. Looked up from germline, CDR1 is SQVTM and CDR2 is ANQGSEA. Between the trimmed V and J ends, which lost 7 bases and 0 bases, there was a span of 15 bases. CDR3 nucleotides: TGCAGCGCTGAGGACAGACCCCTGAACACTGAAGCTTTCTTT. Its translation: CSAEDRPLNTEAFF. The variable domain in full, with the rest retrieved from reference TRBV29-1 and TRBJ1-1, is SAVISQKPSRDICQRGTSLTIQCQVDSQVTMMFWYRQQPGQSLTLIATANQGSEATYESGFVIDKFPISRPNLTFSTLTVSNMSPEDSSIYLCSAEDRPLNTEAFFGQGTRLTVV.

CDR3 DNA: TGTGCCAGCAGTGAGCAGGGGGCGAGGGAGACCCAGTACTTC. Translating it yields CASSEQGARETQYF. The rearrangement joins TRBV2 to TRBJ2-5; 8 nucleotides match TRBD1. V lost 3 bases to trimming and J lost 5 bases; unmatched junction nucleotides: 5. In germline, CDR1 is SNHLY, CDR2 FYNNEI. The CDR3 loop spans 14 amino acids. Looking up the rest from reference TRBV2 and TRBJ2-5 gives the full variable domain: EPEVTQTPSHQVTQMGQEVILRCVPISNHLYFYWYRQILGQKVEFLVSFYNNEISEKSEIFDDQFSVERPDGSNFTLKIRSTKLEDSAMYFCASSEQGARETQYFGPGTRLLVL.